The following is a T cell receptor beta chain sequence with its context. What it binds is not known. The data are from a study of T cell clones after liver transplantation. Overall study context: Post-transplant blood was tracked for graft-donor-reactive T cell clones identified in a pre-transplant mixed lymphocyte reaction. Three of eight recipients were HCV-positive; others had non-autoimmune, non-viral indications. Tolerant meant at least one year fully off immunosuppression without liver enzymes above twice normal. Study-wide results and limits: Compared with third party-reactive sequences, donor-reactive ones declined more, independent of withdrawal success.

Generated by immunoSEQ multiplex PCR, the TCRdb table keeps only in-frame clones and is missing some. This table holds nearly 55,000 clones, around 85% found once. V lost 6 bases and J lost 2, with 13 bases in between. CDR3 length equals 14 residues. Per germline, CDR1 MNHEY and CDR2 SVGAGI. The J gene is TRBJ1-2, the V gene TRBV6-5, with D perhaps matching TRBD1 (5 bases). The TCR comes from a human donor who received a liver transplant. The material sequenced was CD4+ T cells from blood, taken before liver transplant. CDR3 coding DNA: TGTGCCAGCAGCCGCGGCCGGGACAACTATGGCTACACCTTC. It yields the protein CASSRGRDNYGYTF.